This T cell receptor (beta chain) is drawn from a study of cytomegalovirus exposure and HLA in healthy donors (dated by TCRdb to 2017 to 2019). Context from the whole study: An earlier analysis of several hundred of the donors reported 250 to 350 Gb of sequence data and about 100 million unique TCR beta sequences from roughly 180 million T cells. Roughly five DR-DQ haplotypes were treated as single units for association and clustering because of strong linkage in the cohort. In an earlier analysis of 587 of the donors, high-throughput TCR beta sequencing was used to judge whether each TCR beta V gene segment behaved as functional or pseudogenic. In the later analysis, no new phenotypic data were used to find candidate immune exposures; instead, reliance was placed on TCR beta sequences and their occurrence across donors. About 280 gigabases of sequencing data and approximately 85 million unique TCR sequences were included in an early release covering roughly 600 HLA-typed donors. Every discovery cohort repertoire had been produced on one sequencing platform. The study used immunosequencing to profile the T cell repertoires of 666 subjects and linked those repertoires to cytomegalovirus serostatus. Genome-wide SNP genotypes for about 60% of the roughly 670 donors were used in a later genetic analysis, which treated that subset as a discovery cohort. Of the 398 genotyped donors, around 81% fell in the genetic ancestry cluster associated with self-reported Caucasian donors. The aim of the study was to test whether cataloging public T cell receptors could identify signatures of past pathogen exposure. Among approximately 370 genotyped donors of the cohort, an average of about 240,000 unique TCR beta nucleotide sequences was sequenced per donor, of which 15% to 20% were non-productive. High-throughput TCR immunosequencing, statistical association of individual TCRs with disease status, and machine learning were combined to predict cytomegalovirus infection status. Donor age, sex, ethnicity and CMV serostatus were compiled alongside the repertoire data. A later analysis re-examined previously published TCR beta repertoires from roughly 720 donors and added high-resolution HLA genotyping to investigate patterns of TCR occurrence. A separate validation cohort of 100 to 150 different subjects was used in addition to the approximately 700-subject first cohort. Typing coverage varied by locus: roughly 620-640 donors for A, B, C, DRB1 and DQB1; roughly 510 for DQA1; about 600 for DPA1; roughly 470 for DPB1. HLA typing covered class I and class II loci at four-digit resolution.

Library prep was done by the immunoSEQ multiplex PCR assay. A mixture of 60 forward primers for TCR Vbeta segments and 13 reverse primers for TCR Jbeta segments was used in the multiplex PCR. The CDR3 region of rearranged TCR beta genes was amplified from genomic DNA by a multiplex PCR assay. The amplified TCR beta libraries were sequenced on the Illumina HiSeq System as 87-base-pair reads. On the study's bioinformatics: A later analysis counted about 80 million unique TCR beta chains across the 650 to 800 repertoires, and 10 million to 12 million of these chains were shared by at least two donors. Raw reads were error-corrected and collapsed into unique sequences by a nearest-neighbor algorithm in which closely related sequences were merged to remove PCR and sequencing errors. Alignment of CDR3 sequences to IMGT reference sequences was used to assign V, D and J gene segments. For a sequence to be retained, a match of at least six nucleotides to both a V gene segment and a J gene segment was required. Rearrangements were called productive when the CDR3 lacked stop codons and stayed in frame with V and J; all others were non-productive. CDR3 was defined according to IMGT convention as the region running from the second conserved V-encoded cysteine to the conserved J-encoded phenylalanine. Sequences without an unambiguous match to a single V gene segment were excluded from the earlier analysis of 450 to 650 of the donors. In an earlier analysis of roughly 600 of the donors, a V segment was called functional when productive rearrangements were above 56.7%, and segregating when the standard deviation between donors exceeded 5%. A statistical classification framework was developed to diagnose cytomegalovirus status using the catalog of TCR beta chain sequences. In a later analysis, V and J genes were assigned by comparing TCR nucleotide sequences against IMGT/GENE-DB human TR gene sequences. In a later analysis, CDR3 sequences and most-parsimonious VDJ recombination scenarios were assigned using the TCRdist pipeline. In a later analysis, every TCR beta chain was defined by the combination of its CDR3 amino acid sequence and its V-gene family, and reads without a unique V-gene family were dropped. As a way to deal with suspected cross-contamination and a sequencing artifact, a later analysis dropped approximately 590 nucleotide sequences that were highly shared and had low generation probability. In a later analysis, a clonal expansion index was calculated for each public chain from normalized within-repertoire ranks of inferred template counts. Generation probabilities in a later analysis came from a VDJ recombination model fitted to out-of-frame rearrangements, and those results were checked against IGoR. In a later analysis, TCR-TCR, TCR-HLA and TCR-CMV co-occurrence was scored with hypergeometric tests, and a repertoire-size bias correction was applied to TCR pairs. A later analysis estimated false discovery rates by permuting HLA or CMV assignments 20 times. In a later analysis, co-occurring TCRs were grouped with DBSCAN, and TCRdist sequence similarity was added when clustering was performed within HLA-allele-positive subsets. Repertoires with fewer than 30,000 or more than 120,000 public chains, plus five repertoires with anomalous nucleotide sharing, were excluded from co-occurrence clustering. The table was pulled from immuneACCESS by TCRdb, which kept in-frame rearrangements only. Such tables lose some clones; where checked, under half of the loss comes from unresolved V genes, and the rest has no known cause. Clone size and V and J calls were adopted from that table, with D and trimming inferred from the DNA. The sample table shows around 140,000 clones, and approximately 71% are seen once. Of the sample, 0.94% is held by the ten largest clones.

Turning to this clone: Its antigen is unknown. No much larger clonotype is one base removed from it; base qualities were not supplied.

What the research found in general, with its limitations: According to a later analysis, TCR association rates differed among HLA loci, with DRB1 alleles showing the most associated TCRs and HLA-C alleles showing the fewest. For the cohort, immune exposure information was limited to CMV serostatus. A later analysis found that HLA-associated TCR beta chains were more clonally expanded and had lower generation probabilities than equally common non-associated chains. HLA typing was unavailable for some donors at each locus, so association tests used only the typed subset. At a false discovery rate of 0.05, a later analysis linked around 17,000 TCR beta sequences to specific HLA alleles. Correlated functional status among segregating V segments might be attributable to linkage disequilibrium, but an unknown experimental factor could not be ruled out. The earlier analysis of 450 to 700 of the donors excluded seventeen rarely observed V segments, including chromosome 9 orphons, because counts were too low. A further reported finding was that TCR beta sequences accurately predicted the HLA-A and HLA-B alleles for most subjects in the first cohort. A later genetic analysis associated a missense DCLRE1C variant with V-gene and J-gene trimming of TCR beta chains, and an independent cohort replicated the association. In a later analysis, most CMV-associated TCR beta chains were found to appear HLA-restricted, with HLA associations seemingly driven largely by CMV exposure. A later genetic analysis reported fewer N-insertions in productive TCRs among donors in an Asian-associated ancestry cluster than the approximately 700-donor mean. Most TCR sequences were seen in very few donors, while some public TCRs were found in many individuals. In vitro tests confirmed that a few of the cytomegalovirus-associated TCR beta chains recognize cytomegalovirus antigens. Only TCR beta chains were sequenced in this cohort, and the absence of alpha or paired-chain data limited detectable features. A cluster of highly shared sequence variants was judged likely to represent a technical artifact of the sequencing pipeline. Several of the top co-occurrence clusters appeared to be linked to parvovirus B19, influenza, CMV and Epstein-Barr virus, according to a later analysis. Some IMGT-functional V segments, including TRBV6-2 and TRBV6-3, could not be told apart with the 87-base-pair reads, so those segments were excluded. In both the original and validation cohorts, the classifier was reported to diagnose cytomegalovirus status with high specificity and sensitivity. Strong co-occurrence of HLA alleles, especially DR and DQ, made assigning TCR associations to individual alleles difficult. In an earlier analysis of fewer than 700 of the donors, most TCR beta V segments appeared in productive rearrangements about 87% or about 30% of the time, broadly matching IMGT annotations. The study gave a list of 150 to 200 TCR beta chains associated with cytomegalovirus. The authors suggested that the approach could potentially be generalized to other disease states and immunological phenotypes. Presence/absence analyses assumed roughly uniform sequencing depth across donors, an assumption that may not hold.

Including cysteine and phenylalanine, the CDR3 has 15 amino acids. The CDR3 DNA has 45 bases and is translated from base 1. V is pared back by 8 bases and J by 7 bases, with 22 bases lying between the germline termini. CDR1 is given as SGHRS and CDR2 as YFSETQ, both from the germline V gene. In total, approximately 610 healthy bone marrow donors made up the cohort. Cohort members were all nominally healthy when sampled, although unrecorded immune exposures were likely present. The donor tested CMV seronegative and was one of the 352 seronegative cohort members. Each donor provided a peripheral blood sample, and peripheral blood mononuclear cells were used for TCR beta sequencing. The Qiagen DNeasy Blood Extraction Kit was used to extract genomic DNA from the blood cell samples.

Material: PBMCs. The sequence was obtained from an older woman in good health and CMV-seronegative. The chain is assembled from TRBV5-1 and TRBJ2-1; the D gene is perhaps TRBD2, on 5 matching bases. The nucleotide sequence is given as TGCGCCAGTTATACGGGAACCAATAATAAGAATGAGCAGTTCTTC. This sequence encodes CASYTGTNNKNEQFF.